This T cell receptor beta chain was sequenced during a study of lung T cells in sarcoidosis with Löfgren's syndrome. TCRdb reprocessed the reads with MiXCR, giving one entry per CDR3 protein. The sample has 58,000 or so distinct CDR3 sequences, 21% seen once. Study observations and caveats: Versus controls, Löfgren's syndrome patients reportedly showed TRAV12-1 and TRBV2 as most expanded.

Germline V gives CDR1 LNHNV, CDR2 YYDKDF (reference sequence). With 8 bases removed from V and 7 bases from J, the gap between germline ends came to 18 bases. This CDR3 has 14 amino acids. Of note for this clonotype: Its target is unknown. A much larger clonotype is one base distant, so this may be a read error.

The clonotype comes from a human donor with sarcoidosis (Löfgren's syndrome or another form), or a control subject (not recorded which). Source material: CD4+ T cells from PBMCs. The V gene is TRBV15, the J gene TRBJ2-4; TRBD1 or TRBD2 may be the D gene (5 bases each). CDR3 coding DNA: TGTGCCACCTCAGGGTTAGGCAGGAGGAACATTCAGTACTTC. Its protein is CATSGLGRRNIQYF.